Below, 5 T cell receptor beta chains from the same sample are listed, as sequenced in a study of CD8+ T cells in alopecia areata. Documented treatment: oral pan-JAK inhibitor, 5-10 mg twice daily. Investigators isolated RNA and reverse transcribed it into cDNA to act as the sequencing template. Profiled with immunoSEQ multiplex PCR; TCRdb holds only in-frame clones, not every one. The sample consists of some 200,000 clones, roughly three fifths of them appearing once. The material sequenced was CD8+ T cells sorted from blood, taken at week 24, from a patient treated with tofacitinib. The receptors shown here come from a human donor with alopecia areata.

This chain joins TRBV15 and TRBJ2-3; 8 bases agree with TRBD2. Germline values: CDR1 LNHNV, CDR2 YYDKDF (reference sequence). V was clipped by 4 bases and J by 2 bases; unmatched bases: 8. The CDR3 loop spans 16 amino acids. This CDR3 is CATSTFSGEDTDTQYF. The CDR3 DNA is TGTGCCACCAGCACCTTTAGCGGGGAGGACACAGATACGCAGTATTTT.

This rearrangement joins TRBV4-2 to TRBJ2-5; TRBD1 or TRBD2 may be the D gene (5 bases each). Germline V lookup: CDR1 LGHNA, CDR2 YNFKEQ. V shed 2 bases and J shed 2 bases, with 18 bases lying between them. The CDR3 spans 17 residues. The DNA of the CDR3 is TGTGCCAGCAGCCAAAACCGGGGCCACAAACGTCAAGAGACCCAGTACTTC. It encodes CASSQNRGHKRQETQYF.

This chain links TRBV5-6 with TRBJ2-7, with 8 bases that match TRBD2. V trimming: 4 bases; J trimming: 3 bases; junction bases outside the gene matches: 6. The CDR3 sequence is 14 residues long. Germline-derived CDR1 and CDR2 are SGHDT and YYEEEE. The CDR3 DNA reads TGTGCCAGCAGCGTAACGGGAGGGGACTACGAGCAGTACTTC. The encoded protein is CASSVTGGDYEQYF.

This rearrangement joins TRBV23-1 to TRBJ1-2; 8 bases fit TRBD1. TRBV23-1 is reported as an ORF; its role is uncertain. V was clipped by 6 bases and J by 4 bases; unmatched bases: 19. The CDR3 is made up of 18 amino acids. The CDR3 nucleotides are TGCGCCAGCAGCTGGGGAGCGTGCGACCGGGACAGGACCTATGGCTACACCTTC. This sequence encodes CASSWGACDRDRTYGYTF.

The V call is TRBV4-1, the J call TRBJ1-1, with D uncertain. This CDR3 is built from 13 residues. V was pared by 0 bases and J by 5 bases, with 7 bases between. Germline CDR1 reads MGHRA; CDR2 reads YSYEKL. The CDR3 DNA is TGCGCCAGCAGCCAAGACTTATCAACTGAAGCTTTCTTT. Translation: CASSQDLSTEAFF.